Below, 24 T cell receptor beta chains from the same sample are listed, as sequenced in a study of identical twins. TCRdb re-analysed the 5' RACE reads in MiXCR, keeping a single row per CDR3 protein. The sample carries approximately 500,000 distinct CDR3 sequences, about 24% recorded once. The data were also submitted as part of a second study, on T cells expressing NK-cell markers.

The sample comprised CD4+ T cells sorted from blood. The source is a woman between 18 and 29 years old in good health.

In its sample, this clonotype was seen a few times. The chain links TRBV27 to TRBJ1-1; tentative D call: TRBD1 (5 bases). Germline-derived CDR1 and CDR2 are MNHEY and SMNVEV (reference sequence). CDR3 length: 13 amino acids. Between the trimmed V and J ends, which lost 5 bases and 5 bases, there was a span of 12 bases. The chain's CDR3 is CASSGDSQTEAFF. CDR3 bases: TGTGCCAGCAGTGGAGACAGCCAGACTGAAGCTTTCTTT.

This clonotype was seen only a few times. J is TRBJ1-5 and V is TRBV5-8, with D possibly being TRBD1 (5 bases). Trimming took off 4 bases at V and 2 bases at J, with 19 bases between the two ends. The CDR3 contains 17 residues. From germline, CDR1 is SGHTS and CDR2 YDEGEE. DNA of the CDR3: TGTGCCAGCAGCGGGGGACGAGGGAATTTTGGCAATCAGCCCCAGCATTTT. This translates into CASSGGRGNFGNQPQHF.

The chain joins TRBV5-1 to TRBJ2-7; 10 bases agree with TRBD1. Germline CDR1 reads SGHRS; CDR2 reads YFSETQ. The CDR3 is made up of 14 amino acids. V shed 4 bases and J 2 bases; nucleotides not matched to a gene: 3. In nucleotides, the CDR3 is TGCGCCAGCAGCACCGGGACAGGGGCCTACGAGCAGTACTTC. Protein product: CASSTGTGAYEQYF.

The genes are TRBV4-2 and TRBJ1-2, with D hard to call. Germline values: CDR1 LGHNA, CDR2 YNFKEQ. V gave up 4 bases and J gave up 8 bases, with 17 bases separating them. This CDR3 comprises 14 residues. The CDR3 region is CASSPEQSGKGYTF. The DNA of the CDR3 is TGTGCCAGCAGCCCCGAACAGAGTGGGAAAGGCTACACCTTC.

The J gene is TRBJ1-1, the V gene TRBV9; D is uncertain. V lost 6 bases to trimming and J lost 2 bases, with 14 bases between them. This CDR3 is 14 amino acids long. CDR1 is SGDLS and CDR2 is YYNGEE in the germline V gene. The DNA for the CDR3 is TGTGCCAGCAAACCGGGGATGGAAAACACTGAAGCTTTCTTT. This translates into CASKPGMENTEAFF. The variable domain in full, with the rest retrieved from reference TRBV9 and TRBJ1-1, is DSGVTQTPKHLITATGQRVTLRCSPRSGDLSVYWYQQSLDQGLQFLIQYYNGEERAKGNILERFSAQQFPDLHSELNLSSLELGDSALYFCASKPGMENTEAFFGQGTRLTVV.

This chain joins TRBV20-1 and TRBJ1-1; no clear D. Germline V lookup: CDR1 DFQATT, CDR2 SNEGSKA (reference sequence). The CDR3 loop spans 14 amino acids. The germline V and J ends were trimmed by 1 base and 0 bases, with 9 bases remaining between them. The CDR3 here is CSARAGNMNTEAFF. The CDR3 DNA is TGCAGTGCTAGAGCTGGGAACATGAACACTGAAGCTTTCTTT.

The table lists this clonotype with a few counts. CDR3 loop: CASSFGWRLDAYEQYF. The DNA for the CDR3 is TGTGCCAGCAGTTTCGGGTGGAGACTGGACGCCTACGAGCAGTACTTC. This sequence joins TRBV12-3 or TRBV12-4 and TRBJ2-7; no reliable D call. The CDR3 spans 16 residues. V was shortened by 3 bases and J by 2 bases, with 17 bases between the two germline ends.

The gene calls are TRBV5-5 and TRBJ2-5, with D possibly being TRBD1 or TRBD2 (6 bases each). The CDR3 spans 14 residues. The germline V and J ends were trimmed by 4 bases and 1 base, with 11 bases remaining between them. Germline lookup yields CDR1 SGHKS and CDR2 YYEKEE (reference sequence). The CDR3: CASSPGDTQETQYF. The CDR3 region has the DNA TGTGCCAGCAGCCCGGGGGACACCCAAGAGACCCAGTACTTC.

This clonotype has a handful of counts. The V call is TRBV7-8, the J call TRBJ2-1; no definite D call. Germline CDR1 reads SGHVS; CDR2 reads FQNEAQ. V was cut by 1 base and J by 8 bases, with 9 bases left in between. This CDR3 contains 13 residues. The CDR3: CASSLGSKHEQFF. CDR3 nucleotide sequence: TGTGCCAGCAGCTTAGGATCGAAACATGAGCAGTTCTTC.

The chain is built from TRBV6-5 and TRBJ1-6; D is unresolved. Germline lookup yields CDR1 MNHEY and CDR2 SVGAGI. The CDR3 covers 15 residues. Deletions cut 2 bases from V and 7 bases from J, with 12 bases between. CDR3 residues: CASSYRDAGNSPLHF. The CDR3 bases are TGTGCCAGCAGTTACCGAGACGCGGGAAATTCACCCCTCCACTTT.

The chain couples TRBV30 to TRBJ2-6; unclear D gene. Germline-derived CDR1 and CDR2 are GTSNPN and SVGIG (reference sequence). Trimming stripped 2 bases from V and 0 bases from J, with 8 bases between. This CDR3 is 15 amino acids long. In DNA, the CDR3 is TGTGCCTGGAGTCGCTCCTTCTCTGGGGCCAACGTCCTGACTTTC. Translated: CAWSRSFSGANVLTF.

J is TRBJ2-5 and V is TRBV6-1; D is ambiguous. Germline V gives CDR1 MNHNS, CDR2 SASEGT. The CDR3 consists of 15 residues. The V and J ends lost 4 bases and 0 bases respectively, with 12 bases between them. The CDR3 spells CASSVGGPYQETQYF. The CDR3 region has the DNA TGTGCCAGCAGTGTCGGTGGGCCGTACCAAGAGACCCAGTACTTC.

The chain joins TRBV20-1 to TRBJ2-2; 8 positions agree with TRBD2. V gave up 0 bases and J gave up 2 bases; unmatched junction bases: 14. CDR1 is DFQATT and CDR2 is SNEGSKA in the germline V gene (reference sequence). The CDR3 extends over 19 amino acids. CDR3 sequence reads: CSARDPSGSPKGNTGELFF. In DNA form, the CDR3 reads TGCAGTGCTAGAGATCCCAGCGGGAGCCCCAAAGGAAACACCGGGGAGCTGTTTTTT.

The DNA of the CDR3 is TGTGCCAGCAGCCAGAACTTAGCGGCGAACACCGGGGAGCTGTTTTTT. Protein sequence: CASSQNLAANTGELFF. The chain uses TRBV4-2 and TRBJ2-2, with D possibly TRBD2 on 6 matching bases. Germline-derived CDR1 and CDR2 are LGHNA and YNFKEQ. V gave up 3 bases and J gave up 0 bases, with 11 bases separating them. The CDR3 has 16 amino acids.

The J gene is TRBJ2-1, the V gene TRBV6-1, with 13 bases lining up with TRBD2. CDR1 and CDR2 (germline): MNHNS, SASEGT. J gave up 6 bases and V 3 bases, and 5 bases lay outside the gene matches. The CDR3 consists of 16 residues. The CDR3 sequence: CASSETSGRTTNEQFF. The CDR3 DNA is TGTGCCAGCAGTGAGACTAGCGGGAGGACCACCAATGAGCAGTTCTTC.

This rearrangement joins TRBV3-1 to TRBJ2-3; D assignment may be TRBD1 or TRBD2 (5 bases each). Germline V gene sequence: CDR1 LGHDT, CDR2 YNNKEL (reference sequence). V lost 0 bases, J lost 5 bases, and 12 bases lay in between. The CDR3 covers 15 residues. Written as DNA, the CDR3 is TGTGCCAGCAGCCAAGATCTCCGGGGCGGAGATACGCAGTATTTT. It specifies CASSQDLRGGDTQYF.

This clonotype was detected a few times. CDR3 in amino acids: CASSQGGARTGELFF. The CDR3, as DNA: TGTGCCAGCAGCCAAGGGGGGGCCCGCACCGGGGAGCTGTTTTTT. This chain uses TRBV3-1 with TRBJ2-2; possibly TRBD1 or TRBD2 for D (6 bases each). CDR1 and CDR2 (germline): LGHDT, YNNKEL (reference sequence). This CDR3 has 15 residues. Trimming cost V 1 base and J 4 bases, with 10 bases left between them.

This clonotype has a handful of counts. V is TRBV12-3 or TRBV12-4 and J is TRBJ2-7; 13 nucleotides match TRBD2. There are 15 residues in the CDR3. The junction had 4 bases not matched to a gene; V was cut back by 6 bases and J by 2 bases. This CDR3 reads CASRIGTSGTYEQYF. The CDR3, as DNA: TGTGCCAGCAGGATCGGGACTAGCGGGACCTACGAGCAGTACTTC.

This sequence joins TRBV20-1 and TRBJ1-1; 7 nucleotides match TRBD1. The CDR3 totals 12 residues. Germline V gene sequence: CDR1 DFQATT, CDR2 SNEGSKA (reference sequence). V lost 5 bases and J lost 7; bases outside the gene matches: 7. CDR3 in amino acids: CSADRAIGEAFF. The CDR3 DNA is TGCAGTGCTGACAGGGCTATCGGTGAAGCTTTCTTT.

The chain carries TRBV6-2 or TRBV6-3 and TRBJ2-1; 12 nucleotides align to TRBD2. V lost 6 bases to trimming and J lost 5 bases; unmatched junction nucleotides: 5. Per germline, CDR1 MNHEY and CDR2 SVGEGT. This CDR3 contains 15 residues. DNA of the CDR3: TGTGCCAGCAGGACTAGCGGGAGTAGCCACAATGAGCAGTTCTTC. This sequence encodes CASRTSGSSHNEQFF.

The chain uses TRBV19 and TRBJ1-5; TRBD1 might be the D (5 bases). V shed 6 bases and J shed 11 bases, with 20 bases lying between them. The germline V gene encodes CDR1 LNHDA and CDR2 SQIVND (reference sequence). CDR3 length equals 14 residues. The CDR3 coding sequence is TGTGCCAGTAGCCCCACCTGGACATCCTCGGCCCAGCATTTT. It codes for CASSPTWTSSAQHF.

The chain links TRBV7-9 to TRBJ2-2; no definite D call. Trimming removed 3 bases from V and 5 bases from J, with 4 bases in between. Germline V gene data show CDR1 as SEHNR and CDR2 as FQNEAQ (reference sequence). This CDR3 has 12 amino acids. The CDR3 DNA sequence: TGTGCCAGCAGCTTTGAGACCGGGGAGCTGTTTTTT. This codes for CASSFETGELFF. The full variable domain, with the rest looked up from reference TRBV7-9 and TRBJ2-2, is DTGVSQNPRHKITKRGQNVTFRCDPISEHNRLYWYRQTLGQGPEFLTYFQNEAQLEKSRLLSDRFSAERPKGSFSTLEIQRTEQGDSAMYLCASSFETGELFFGEGSRLTVL.

V is TRBV20-1 and J is TRBJ2-3; 8 bases fit TRBD2. Germline trimming cut 6 bases from V and 1 base from J; bases unmatched to any gene: 6. Germline lookup yields CDR1 DFQATT and CDR2 SNEGSKA (reference sequence). CDR3 length equals 14 residues. This CDR3 reads CSAGPAGGTDTQYF. CDR3 DNA: TGCAGTGCCGGCCCAGCGGGGGGCACAGATACGCAGTATTTT.

This clonotype was observed at least ten times. V usage is TRBV12-3 or TRBV12-4 and J usage is TRBJ1-2, with D possibly matching TRBD1 (6 bases). CDR3 length equals 12 residues. V was cut by 9 bases and J by 4 bases, with 12 bases left in between. CDR3 bases: TGTGCCAGTCTAGGGGGTTCCTATGGCTACACCTTC. It is translated as CASLGGSYGYTF.